This record concerns one T cell receptor beta chain sequence. This clone appeared once. The clone's antigen remains unknown. It has no much larger one-base neighbor in the sample; base qualities were not kept. Interpreted using the paper, the time point label stands for: baseline before first vaccination. Samples from vaccinated people were obtained from the UK trials COV001 and COV002, which included a single-blind randomized controlled phase 2/3 trial of AZD1222 (ChAdOx1 nCoV-19) in healthy adults. For TCRbeta chain sequencing, PBMC samples from trial participants were taken at day 0 and at day 28 after the second dose. V and J lose 2 bases and 3 bases, and a span of 9 bases separates them. The CDR3 measures 14 amino acids from cysteine to phenylalanine. Only CDR3 DNA remains: 42 bases, in frame from the first base. The germline V gene yields SGHRS for CDR1 and YFSETQ for CDR2. This entry is derived from a study of T cell responses to AZD1222 COVID-19 vaccine (dated by TCRdb to the early 2020s). In the study overall: AZD1222 recipients with second doses at about 4 weeks or about 12 weeks were pooled, because spike-specific TCR depth and breadth did not differ between schedules. TCR sequencing was performed for approximately 240 trial participants, of whom about 200 were given two doses of AZD1222 and some 25 were given two doses of MenACWY control vaccine. Trial participants were enrolled into age subgroups of 18-55, 56-69 and 70-plus years, which contained around 140, 26 and 57 TCR-sequenced participants, respectively.

General conclusions and limits of the study: Participants were mostly white British and included more females than males, and it was suggested by the authors that clonal diversity may have been underestimated. After two AZD1222 doses, both the breadth and the depth of spike-specific TCRs were significantly higher than at day 0 and than in MenACWY recipients. Conclusions about previously exposed vaccinees are limited, since just a handful of AZD1222 recipients were seropositive for SARS-CoV-2 at baseline. The vaccine-associated CD4 TCRs covered the entire spike protein, and the dominant responses fell in regions 160-218 and 743-854. Reportedly, almost half of the unique spike-specific TCRs recognized epitopes lying outside the regions that are mutated in the B.1.351 and B.1.1.7 variants. No day 14 peak-response samples were available, so repertoires were characterized only after the peak T cell response. In the small 56-69-year group, the increase in depth fell short of significance, most likely because of low power.

The CDR3 regions of human TCRbeta chains were analyzed by immunosequencing. Concerning the study's data processing: TCRs in the repertoires were matched against a reference library of SARS-CoV-2-specific TCRs that had been generated with the MIRA antigen-specificity platform. Breadth was defined as the fraction of unique TCRs that were SARS-CoV-2-associated, and depth was defined as the fraction of total T cells that were SARS-CoV-2-associated. Using the MIRA data, every spike-specific TCR was mapped to the spike region that the TCR reacted to and assigned to either a CD4 or a CD8 class. Log10-transformed breadth and depth values were compared by one-way ANOVA with Sidak's multiple comparisons tests. Sourced from immuneACCESS, this table was stored by TCRdb with only in-frame sequences that have V and J called. A share of the clones is absent; for the studies checked, an unresolved V gene accounts for under half, and the remainder has no known explanation. That table supplies the V and J calls and clone size; D and trimming were determined from the DNA. Within this sample are about 140,000 clones, with approximately 92% of them counted one time only. The ten most abundant clones make up approximately 3.4% of the sample.

The sequence derives from an adult in good health. This specimen was peripheral blood, taken on day 0 of AZD1222 vaccination. The chain is encoded by TRBV5-1 joined to TRBJ2-1; perhaps TRBD1 is the D gene, with 6 bases matching. CDR3 region: CASSLDRFYNEQFF. The nucleotide sequence is given as TGCGCCAGCAGCTTAGACAGGTTCTACAATGAGCAGTTCTTC.